This T cell receptor beta chain was documented in a study of vaccination and CD4 T cells after COVID-19. Study-level information: Cells were stimulated with overlapping spike peptides from SARS-CoV-2, HCoV-NL63, HCoV-OC43 and HCoV-229E.

Trimming removed 8 bases from V and 1 base from J; junction bases left unmatched: 4. Germline CDR1 is MNHNS and CDR2 is SASEGT. CDR3 length: 13 amino acids. This clonotype was counted between two and nine times. The target antigen is unknown. Sequenced with the Oncomine TCR Beta short-read assay was DNA taken from cultured CD4+ T cells. CD4+ T cells were cultured, and genomic DNA was extracted from them. In TCRdb, the PCR reads were re-called with MiXCR into one record per CDR3 protein. The sample shows more than 9,000 distinct CDR3 sequences, over 30% of them seen only once. Treatment described: roughly ten-day PBMC culture with coronavirus spike peptide pools or control peptides (ViraFEST assay).

Source material: cultured CD4+ T cells from blood. The J gene is TRBJ1-1, the V gene TRBV6-1; 7 positions match TRBD1. This TCR was sampled from a human donor with COVID-19. The CDR3 is CASRGGQNTEAFF. CDR3 bases: TGTGCCAGCCGAGGGGGCCAGAACACTGAAGCTTTCTTT.